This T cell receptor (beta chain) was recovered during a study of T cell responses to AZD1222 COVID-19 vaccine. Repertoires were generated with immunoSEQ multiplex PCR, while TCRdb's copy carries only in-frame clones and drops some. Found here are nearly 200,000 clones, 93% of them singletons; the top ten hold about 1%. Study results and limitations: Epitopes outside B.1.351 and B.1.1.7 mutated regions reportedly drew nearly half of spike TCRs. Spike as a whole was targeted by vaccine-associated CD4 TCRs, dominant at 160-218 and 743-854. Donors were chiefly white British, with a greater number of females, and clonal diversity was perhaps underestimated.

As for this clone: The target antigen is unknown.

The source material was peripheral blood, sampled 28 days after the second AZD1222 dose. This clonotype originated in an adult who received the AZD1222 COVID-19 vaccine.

The CDR3: CATSDADSYTGELFF. The CDR3 region has the DNA TGTGCCACCAGTGATGCGGACAGCTACACCGGGGAGCTGTTTTTT. V and J are TRBV24-1 and TRBJ2-2; the D gene is possibly TRBD1 (6 bases). Trimming took 3 bases from V and 3 from J, leaving 10 bases between them. The CDR3 runs 15 residues. Germline CDR1 KGHDR, CDR2 SFDVKD.